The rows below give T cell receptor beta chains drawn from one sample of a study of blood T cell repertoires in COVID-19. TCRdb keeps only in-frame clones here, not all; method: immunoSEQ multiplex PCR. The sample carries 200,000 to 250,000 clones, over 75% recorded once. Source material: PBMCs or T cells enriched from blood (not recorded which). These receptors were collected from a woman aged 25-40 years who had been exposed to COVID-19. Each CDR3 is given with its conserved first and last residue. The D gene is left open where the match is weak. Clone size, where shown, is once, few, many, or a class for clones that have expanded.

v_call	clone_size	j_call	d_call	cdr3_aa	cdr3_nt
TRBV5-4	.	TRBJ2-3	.	CASSLVPGTDTQYF	TGTGCCAGCAGCTTGGTGCCGGGGACAGATACGCAGTATTTT
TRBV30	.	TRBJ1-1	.	CAWSPRGSTEAFF	TGTGCCTGGAGTCCCAGGGGATCCACTGAAGCTTTCTTT
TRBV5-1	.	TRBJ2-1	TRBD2	CASTPYSGSSYNEQFF	TGCGCCAGCACGCCATATAGCGGGAGTTCCTACAATGAGCAGTTCTTC
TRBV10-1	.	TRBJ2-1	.	CASSELLGRGDEQFF	TGCGCCAGCAGTGAGTTGTTGGGCAGGGGTGATGAGCAGTTCTTC
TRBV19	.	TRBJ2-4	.	CASSIAGALAKNIQYF	TGTGCCAGTAGTATCGCGGGGGCGCTAGCCAAAAACATTCAGTACTTC
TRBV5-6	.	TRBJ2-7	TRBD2	CASSLLQREEGEQYF	TGTGCCAGCAGCTTGTTACAGCGGGAGGAAGGCGAGCAGTACTTC
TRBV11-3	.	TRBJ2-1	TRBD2	CASSLVTSGRYNEQFF	TGTGCCAGCAGCTTGGTGACTAGCGGGAGGTACAATGAGCAGTTCTTC
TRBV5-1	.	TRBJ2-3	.	CASRRDSDTQYF	TGCGCCAGCAGGAGGGATTCAGATACGCAGTATTTT
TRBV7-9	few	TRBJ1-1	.	CASRPTVSGTNTEAFF	TGTGCCAGCAGGCCGACCGTTAGCGGAACAAACACTGAAGCTTTCTTT
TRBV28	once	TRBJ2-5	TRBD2	CASSPWRRGGNRLAGVSGQETQYF	TGTGCCAGCAGTCCCTGGCGGAGGGGGGGAAATAGGCTAGCGGGAGTATCAGGCCAAGAGACCCAGTACTTC
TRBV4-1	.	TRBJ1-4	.	CASSQARVSEKLFF	TGCGCCAGCAGCCAAGCCAGGGTCTCTGAAAAACTGTTTTTT
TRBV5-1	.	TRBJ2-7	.	CASSRRVLSEQYF	TGCGCCAGCAGCCGTCGGGTTCTCTCCGAGCAGTACTTC
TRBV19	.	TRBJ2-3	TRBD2	CASSRPLAGGTDTQYF	TGTGCCAGTAGTAGGCCACTAGCGGGAGGTACAGATACGCAGTATTTT
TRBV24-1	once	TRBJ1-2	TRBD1	CATSDPGTGLGGYTF	TGTGCCACCAGTGATCCTGGGACAGGTTTGGGCGGCTACACCTTC
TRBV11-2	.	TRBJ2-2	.	CASSSFPPGNTGELFF	TGTGCCAGCAGCTCCTTTCCCCCAGGGAACACCGGGGAGCTGTTTTTT
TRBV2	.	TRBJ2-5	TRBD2	CASSRGGRNPQETQYF	TGTGCCAGCTCACGGGGCGGGAGGAACCCTCAAGAGACCCAGTACTTC
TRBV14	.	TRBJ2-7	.	CASSRDLPSSYEQYF	TGTGCCAGCAGCCGGGACTTACCGAGCTCCTACGAGCAGTACTTC
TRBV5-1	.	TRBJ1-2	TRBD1	CASSQVRSGQGINYGYTF	TGCGCCAGCAGCCAAGTGAGGTCCGGACAGGGTATTAACTATGGCTACACCTTC
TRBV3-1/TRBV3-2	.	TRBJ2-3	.	CASSQARGGDTQYF	TGTGCCAGCAGCCAAGCCAGAGGCGGAGATACGCAGTATTTT
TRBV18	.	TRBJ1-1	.	CASSPRTQSMNTEAFF	TGTGCCAGCTCACCAAGGACTCAGTCCATGAACACTGAAGCTTTCTTT
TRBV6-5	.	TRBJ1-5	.	CASSSQGNQPQHF	TGTGCCAGCTCTTCCCAGGGGAATCAGCCCCAGCATTTT
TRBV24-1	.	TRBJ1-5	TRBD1	CATSDSDRVGNQPQHF	TGTGCCACCAGTGATTCCGACAGGGTAGGCAATCAGCCCCAGCATTTT
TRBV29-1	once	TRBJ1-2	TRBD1	CSGQGVDGYTF	TGCAGCGGACAGGGGGTTGATGGCTACACCTTC
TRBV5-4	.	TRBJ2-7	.	CASSHSSYEQYF	TGTGCCAGCAGTCATAGCTCCTACGAGCAGTACTTC
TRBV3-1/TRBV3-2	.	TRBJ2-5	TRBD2	CASSPGLAGVETQYF	TGTGCCAGCAGCCCCGGACTAGCGGGAGTAGAGACCCAGTACTTC
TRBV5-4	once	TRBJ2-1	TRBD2	CASSLGGGDLEQFF	TGTGCCAGCAGCTTGGGGGGGGGAGACCTTGAGCAGTTCTTC
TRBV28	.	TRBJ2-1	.	CASSLSVGRGAHNEQFF	TGTGCCAGCAGTTTAAGCGTCGGCAGGGGGGCTCACAATGAGCAGTTCTTC
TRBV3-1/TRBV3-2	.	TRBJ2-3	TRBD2	CASSRGLAGGPSTDTQYF	TGTGCCAGCAGTCGAGGACTAGCGGGAGGGCCCAGCACAGATACGCAGTATTTT
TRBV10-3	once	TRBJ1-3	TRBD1	CAISPRGEGDTIYF	TGTGCCATCAGCCCCAGGGGGGAAGGGGACACCATATATTTT
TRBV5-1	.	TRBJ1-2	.	CASSLTDGRLYGYTF	TGCGCCAGCAGCCTAACCGACGGGAGACTCTATGGCTACACCTTC
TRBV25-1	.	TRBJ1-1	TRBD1	CASSEPTGTGVTEAFF	TGTGCCAGCAGTGAACCCACTGGGACAGGCGTAACTGAAGCTTTCTTT
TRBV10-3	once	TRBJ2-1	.	CAISKGNEQFF	TGTGCCATCTCAAAGGGGAATGAGCAGTTCTTC
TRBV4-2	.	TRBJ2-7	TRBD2	CASSQGAGTRSSEQYF	TGTGCCAGCAGCCAAGGGGCCGGGACTAGATCTTCCGAGCAGTACTTC
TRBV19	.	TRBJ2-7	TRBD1	CASSISGQGIAYEQYF	TGTGCCAGTAGTATCTCCGGACAGGGGATCGCCTACGAGCAGTACTTC
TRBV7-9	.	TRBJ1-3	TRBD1	CASSFQGAVGNTIYF	TGTGCCAGCAGCTTTCAGGGGGCAGTCGGAAACACCATATATTTT
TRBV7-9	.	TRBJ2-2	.	CASSSLQSTGELFF	TGTGCCAGCAGCTCGTTACAATCCACCGGGGAGCTGTTTTTT
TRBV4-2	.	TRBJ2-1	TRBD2	CASSQSSSGSSYNEQFF	TGTGCCAGCAGCCAGTCCTCTAGCGGGAGCTCCTACAATGAGCAGTTCTTC
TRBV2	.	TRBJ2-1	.	CASINREQFF	TGTGCCAGCATAAACAGGGAGCAGTTCTTC
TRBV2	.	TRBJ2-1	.	CASKLRGAYNEQFF	TGTGCCAGCAAGCTCAGGGGCGCCTACAATGAGCAGTTCTTC
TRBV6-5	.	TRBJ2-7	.	CASSYSTLTGSYEQYF	TGTGCCAGCAGTTACTCGACGCTTACGGGCTCCTACGAGCAGTACTTC
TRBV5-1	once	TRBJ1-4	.	CASSSGGLEVEKLFF	TGCGCCAGCAGCTCGGGAGGGTTGGAAGTTGAAAAACTGTTTTTT
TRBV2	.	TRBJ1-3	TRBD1	CASMFGTAGNTIYF	TGTGCCAGCATGTTTGGGACAGCTGGAAACACCATATATTTT
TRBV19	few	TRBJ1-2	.	CASSMSRGMVAYTF	TGTGCCAGTAGTATGTCGCGGGGGATGGTCGCCTACACCTTC
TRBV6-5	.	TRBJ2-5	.	CASSYQRRGREETQYF	TGTGCCAGCAGTTACCAGCGGAGGGGGCGGGAAGAGACCCAGTACTTC
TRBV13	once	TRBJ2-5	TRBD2	CASSLGLAGETQYF	TGTGCCAGCAGCCTAGGACTAGCGGGAGAGACCCAGTACTTC
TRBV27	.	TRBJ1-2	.	CASSPRDRSWNGYTF	TGTGCCAGCAGTCCCCGAGACAGGAGTTGGAATGGCTACACCTTC
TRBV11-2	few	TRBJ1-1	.	CASSPGRSFRNTEAFF	TGTGCCAGCAGCCCAGGAAGGTCATTCAGGAACACTGAAGCTTTCTTT